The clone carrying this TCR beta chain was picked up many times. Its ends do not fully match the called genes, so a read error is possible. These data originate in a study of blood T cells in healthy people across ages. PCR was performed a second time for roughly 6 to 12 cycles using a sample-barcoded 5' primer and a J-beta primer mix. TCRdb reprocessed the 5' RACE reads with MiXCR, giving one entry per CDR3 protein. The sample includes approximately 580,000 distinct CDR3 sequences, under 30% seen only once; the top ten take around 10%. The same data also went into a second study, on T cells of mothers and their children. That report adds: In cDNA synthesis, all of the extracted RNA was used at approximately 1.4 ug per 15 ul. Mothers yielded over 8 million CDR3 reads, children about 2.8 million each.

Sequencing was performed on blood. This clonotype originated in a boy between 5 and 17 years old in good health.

In DNA, the CDR3 is TGTGCCAGCAGCTTATTAGGGGGCGAGCAGTACTTC. Translation: CASSLLGGEQYF. V usage is TRBV27 and J usage is TRBJ2-7; possibly TRBD1 for D (6 bases). The CDR3 sequence is 12 residues long. Germline lookup yields CDR1 MNHEY and CDR2 SMNVEV (reference sequence).